The 4 T cell receptor beta chains given below trace back to one sample, sequenced in a study of patients and donors after allogeneic stem cell transplantation. TCRdb processed the RT-PCR reads anew with MiXCR; each CDR3 protein has one entry. There are 70,000 to 85,000 distinct CDR3 sequences in the sample; around 27% occur only once, and about 30% lies in the top ten. The sample comprised blood, either unsorted or a sorted T cell fraction (not recorded which). The source of these receptors is a human donor who was either an allogeneic HSCT recipient or a stem cell or donor lymphocyte infusion donor (not recorded which). It is not recorded whose cells these are; they may come from a transplant donor.

This clonotype was seen only a few times. The chain joins TRBV6-1 to TRBJ2-3; TRBD1 matches 7 bases. CDR1 and CDR2 from the germline V gene are MNHNS and SASEGT. The CDR3 runs to 14 residues. V was pared by 6 bases and J by 2 bases, with 5 bases of the junction left unmatched. CDR3 coding DNA: TGTGCCAGCAGGAGGGGACAGAACACAGATACGCAGTATTTT. It translates to CASRRGQNTDTQYF.

The chain is built from TRBV7-6 and TRBJ2-7, with D tentatively TRBD1 (6 bases). V was shortened by 5 bases and J by 2 bases, with 13 bases between the two germline ends. Germline V gene sequence: CDR1 SGHVS, CDR2 FNYEAQ. This CDR3 spans 14 amino acids. The CDR3 coding sequence is TGTGCCAGCAGCCCAGGGACACCGACCTACGAGCAGTACTTC. The encoded protein is CASSPGTPTYEQYF.

This clonotype has a handful of counts. V gene TRBV7-2 combines with J gene TRBJ1-4; D unresolved. The CDR3 has 13 amino acids. The germline V gene has CDR1 SGHTA and CDR2 FQGNSA. The V end was cut by 5 bases, the J end by 6 bases, with 10 bases between. The DNA of the CDR3 is TGTGCCAGCAGCCGAGGAATATATGAAAAACTGTTTTTT. Translating gives CASSRGIYEKLFF.

This clonotype was counted many times. This chain links TRBV7-6 with TRBJ2-6; D may correspond to TRBD1 or TRBD2 (5 bases each). The V end was cut by 2 bases, the J end by 2 bases, with 13 bases between. This CDR3 contains 17 residues. CDR1 is SGHVS, CDR2 FNYEAQ, per germline. The CDR3 region is CASSLYPGSAGANVLTF. The CDR3 nucleotides read TGTGCCAGCAGCTTATACCCAGGGAGCGCTGGGGCCAACGTCCTGACTTTC.